Sequencing of this T cell receptor (beta chain) was carried out in a study of blood T cells in healthy people across ages. Germline V gene data show CDR1 as SNHLY and CDR2 as FYNNEI. This CDR3 region has 15 residues. Trimming took 11 bases from V and 2 from J, leaving 20 bases between them. This clonotype was found a few times. The authors ran a second PCR of about 6 to 11 cycles using a sample-barcoded 5' primer and a J-beta primer mix. TCRdb itself ran the 5' RACE reads through MiXCR, one entry per CDR3 protein. The sample has around 990,000 distinct CDR3 sequences; around 25% are singletons. A further study also used this sample, focusing on T cells of mothers and their children.

The J gene is TRBJ2-3, the V gene TRBV2, with D possibly TRBD2 on 5 matching bases. The sequenced sample was blood. This receptor was obtained from a girl aged 2 to 10 in good health. The CDR3 reads CASWRAYYNTDTQYF. CDR3 sequence (DNA): TGTGCCTCCTGGCGGGCCTACTACAACACAGATACGCAGTATTTT. Supplemented by reference TRBV2 and TRBJ2-3, the full variable domain reads EPEVTQTPSHQVTQMGQEVILRCVPISNHLYFYWYRQILGQKVEFLVSFYNNEISEKSEIFDDQFSVERPDGSNFTLKIRSTKLEDSAMYFCASWRAYYNTDTQYFGPGTRLTVL.